These 15 T cell receptor beta chains originate from one sample sequenced in a study of T cell repertoires in cytomegalovirus infection (dated by TCRdb to about 2019). These reads were obtained on an Illumina HiSeq 1500. In-frame beta chains were kept once TCRdb had trimmed the public reads at Q25 with fastp and called clones with MiXCR. Identical CDR3 protein sequences are pooled into one entry, listed with their most common genes and DNA. The sample records 300,000 or so distinct CDR3 sequences, about 9.2% of which are singletons. The ten largest clones represent around 2.5% of the sample. What was sequenced was PBMCs. The receptors come from a human donor in good health (CMV status not recorded). Some clones in this sample may be carry-over from other donors' samples.

This clonotype was detected ten times or more. This sequence joins TRBV7-8 and TRBJ2-1; D is uncertain. The CDR3 has 17 amino acids. Germline V gives CDR1 SGHVS, CDR2 FQNEAQ. The V gene lost 0 bases and the J gene lost 1 base, with 13 bases spanning the gap. The CDR3 sequence is CASSLALWGQSYNEQFF. The CDR3 DNA follows: TGTGCCAGCAGCTTAGCGCTATGGGGTCAGTCCTACAATGAGCAGTTCTTC.

This clonotype was observed a single time. CDR3 in DNA: TGCAGCGTTGAACATCCCCTCACCTCTGACAGGGCTACTGAAGCTTTCTTT. Translating gives CSVEHPLTSDRATEAFF. The chain carries TRBV29-1 and TRBJ1-1; 7 positions match TRBD1. This CDR3 is built from 17 residues. Germline V gene sequence: CDR1 SQVTM, CDR2 ANQGSEA. V dropped 2 bases and J dropped 5; count of bases not matched to a gene: 17. The whole variable domain, remainder taken from reference TRBV29-1 and TRBJ1-1, is SAVISQKPSRDICQRGTSLTIQCQVDSQVTMMFWYRQQPGQSLTLIATANQGSEATYESGFVIDKFPISRPNLTFSTLTVSNMSPEDSSIYLCSVEHPLTSDRATEAFFGQGTRLTVV.

Note on this clonotype: A much larger clone differs from this one at a single base, so this may be a read error. V usage is TRBV25-1 and J usage is TRBJ2-5; the D is unclear. CDR3 length equals 15 residues. Per the germline V gene, CDR1 is MGHDK and CDR2 is SYGVNS. The V and J ends lost 4 bases and 1 base respectively, with 13 bases between them. The CDR3 DNA is TGTGCCAGCAGTGCCCCGGCGCACCGCCAAGAGACCCAGTACTTC. Its protein is CASSAPAHRQETQYF.

This clonotype was observed many times. The chain joins TRBV7-9 to TRBJ1-2; 7 bases line up with TRBD1. CDR1 and CDR2 (germline): SEHNR, FQNEAQ (reference sequence). Unmatched junction bases numbered 3, after V lost 3 bases and J lost 8 bases. This CDR3 has 12 residues. CDR3: CASSLTGRGYTF. CDR3 DNA sequence: TGTGCCAGCAGCTTGACAGGGCGCGGCTACACCTTC. Full variable domain (rest looked up from reference TRBV7-9 and TRBJ1-2): DTGVSQNPRHKITKRGQNVTFRCDPISEHNRLYWYRQTLGQGPEFLTYFQNEAQLEKSRLLSDRFSAERPKGSFSTLEIQRTEQGDSAMYLCASSLTGRGYTFGSGTRLTVV.

CDR3 region: CSAHRSTNEKLFF. Here the CDR3 DNA reads TGCAGTGCCCACAGATCAACTAATGAAAAACTGTTTTTT. The chain uses TRBV20-1 and TRBJ1-4, with D hard to call. The ends were cut back, 6 bases at V and 0 bases at J, with 8 bases in the middle. CDR3 length equals 13 residues. The germline CDR1 and CDR2 sequences are DFQATT and SNEGSKA (reference sequence).

This clonotype was seen many times. The chain combines TRBV6-5 with TRBJ1-1; TRBD1 matches at 8 bases. Germline values: CDR1 MNHEY, CDR2 SVGAGI. The trim removed 2 bases at V and 4 bases at J, leaving 9 bases unmatched. The CDR3 totals 16 residues. The CDR3 coding sequence is TGTGCCAGCAGTTACGGGGCTGGACAGGGCGTCACTGAAGCTTTCTTT. This sequence encodes CASSYGAGQGVTEAFF.

The rearrangement links TRBV7-9 to TRBJ2-3, with D tentatively TRBD2 (6 bases). Trimming stripped 6 bases from V and 9 bases from J, with 16 bases between. CDR3 size: 13 residues. Germline loops: CDR1 SEHNR, CDR2 FQNEAQ (reference sequence). The CDR3 DNA reads TGTGCCAGCAGGCCAGAGGGACTCACAACGCAGTATTTT. Its protein product is CASRPEGLTTQYF. Variable domain in full (rest from reference TRBV7-9 and TRBJ2-3): DTGVSQNPRHKITKRGQNVTFRCDPISEHNRLYWYRQTLGQGPEFLTYFQNEAQLEKSRLLSDRFSAERPKGSFSTLEIQRTEQGDSAMYLCASRPEGLTTQYFGPGTRLTVL.

This chain links TRBV6-6 with TRBJ2-1; D gene ambiguous. The CDR3 contains 12 residues. Germline V CDR1 and CDR2: MNHNY, SVGAGI (reference sequence). Deletions cut 8 bases from V and 6 bases from J, with 11 bases between. The CDR3, as DNA: TGTGCCAGCGGTCCGTTTGGCAATGAGCAGTTCTTC. Residues: CASGPFGNEQFF.

This clonotype was seen at least ten times. The chain has TRBV6-2 or TRBV6-3 and TRBJ2-5; D gene uncertain. The V gene's germline CDR1 is MNHEY and CDR2 SVGEGT. With 7 bases removed from V and 0 bases from J, the gap between germline ends came to 3 bases. This CDR3 comprises 11 residues. CDR3 bases: TGTGCCAGCACCTACCAAGAGACCCAGTACTTC. Translating gives CASTYQETQYF.

This clonotype was counted ten times or more. This CDR3 is CASSLNPSGGDTQYF. The DNA of the CDR3 is TGTGCCAGCAGCTTAAATCCTAGCGGGGGGGATACGCAGTATTTT. The chain carries TRBV13 and TRBJ2-3, with TRBD2 matching 11 bases. The V segment lost 2 bases and the J segment 6 bases; nucleotides outside the gene matches: 4. CDR1 PRHDT and CDR2 FYEKMQ come from the germline V gene (reference sequence). The CDR3 consists of 15 residues. The full variable domain, in which reference TRBV13 and TRBJ2-3 provide the parts outside the CDR3, is AAGVIQSPRHLIKEKRETATLKCYPIPRHDTVYWYQQGPGQDPQFLISFYEKMQSDKGSIPDRFSAQQFSDYHSELNMSSLELGDSALYFCASSLNPSGGDTQYFGPGTRLTVL.

This clonotype showed up many times. The rearrangement uses TRBV6-1 and TRBJ1-1, with D unresolved. Looked up from germline, CDR1 is MNHNS and CDR2 is SASEGT. The CDR3 is 9 residues long. Trimming stripped 4 bases from V and 8 bases from J, with 2 bases between. CDR3 in DNA: TGTGCCAGCAGTGTAGAAGCTTTCTTT. As protein: CASSVEAFF.

This clonotype appeared once. A much bigger clone sits one base away, suggesting this may be a read error. The chain carries TRBV11-2 and TRBJ2-7; D assignment may be TRBD1 or TRBD2 (5 bases each). The CDR3 runs 16 residues. Germline-derived CDR1 and CDR2 are SGHAT and FQNNGV. For the CDR3, the DNA is TGTGTCAGCAGCTTAGAGGGGCATGGAGGAAATTACGAGCAGTACTTC. Its protein product is CVSSLEGHGGNYEQYF.

The chain combines TRBV5-1 with TRBJ1-1; no clear D gene. V lost 0 bases, J lost 3 bases, and 9 bases lay in between. The germline V gene has CDR1 SGHRS and CDR2 YFSETQ. There are 14 residues in the CDR3. CDR3 residues: CASSLGTGYTEAFF. CDR3 DNA sequence: TGCGCCAGCAGCTTGGGGACGGGTTACACTGAAGCTTTCTTT.

This clonotype was recorded a few times. The chain employs TRBV28 and TRBJ2-5, with D uncertain. This CDR3 spans 14 amino acids. Germline-derived CDR1 and CDR2 are MDHEN and SYDVKM. Trimming removed 5 bases from V and 5 bases from J, with 15 bases in between. This chain's CDR3 is CASSPSWGMETQYF. As DNA, the CDR3 is TGTGCCAGCAGTCCTAGTTGGGGAATGGAGACCCAGTACTTC.

This clonotype has ten or more counts. This chain connects TRBV6-1 to TRBJ2-7; a weak D match, TRBD1 (5 bases). CDR1 is MNHNS, CDR2 SASEGT, per germline. Trimming cost V 5 bases and J 7 bases, with 9 bases left between them. The CDR3 is 11 residues long. The CDR3 nucleotides are TGTGCCAGCAGTAACCCAGGGGAGCAGTACTTC. This sequence encodes CASSNPGEQYF.